This T cell receptor (beta chain) was captured by sequencing in a study of blood T cell repertoires in COVID-19. Looking at the study overall: Donors in the United States, Italy and Spain gave samples during acute or convalescent COVID-19. PBMCs, B-cell-depleted T cells, or T cells were the source of the cDNA or gDNA that made up the material.

The germline CDR1 and CDR2 sequences are SGDLS and YYNGEE. This CDR3 region has 15 residues. With 0 bases clipped from V and 8 bases from J, the junction kept 6 bases outside the gene matches. Per the study methods: Amplifying reference gene primers gave estimates of nucleated cell counts. Measured with immunoSEQ multiplex PCR; TCRdb has only the in-frame clones, and not every one. That table is the source of V, J and clone size, and D and trimming were worked out from the DNA. The repertoire includes fewer than 300,000 clones, over 80% of them detected once, and under 3% sits in the top ten. This clone was recorded once.

This chain links TRBV9 with TRBJ1-2; TRBD1 aligns across 11 bases. The receptor's source is a woman in her 70s with active or convalescent COVID-19. The specimen was peripheral blood. The CDR3 DNA reads TGTGCCAGCAGCGTAGAAAACGGACAGGGGGCCGGCTACACCTTC. Its protein is CASSVENGQGAGYTF. Complete variable domain (other parts from reference TRBV9 and TRBJ1-2): DSGVTQTPKHLITATGQRVTLRCSPRSGDLSVYWYQQSLDQGLQFLIQYYNGEERAKGNILERFSAQQFPDLHSELNLSSLELGDSALYFCASSVENGQGAGYTFGSGTRLTVV.